Listed below are T cell receptor beta chains from one sample, sequenced in a study of cytomegalovirus exposure and HLA in healthy donors. Generated by immunoSEQ multiplex PCR, the TCRdb table keeps only in-frame clones and is missing some. The data hold fewer than 65,000 clones, with roughly 89% observed a single time. The specimen sequenced was PBMCs. These receptors all stem from a woman aged 18 to 35 in good health and CMV-seronegative. CDR3s include the opening cysteine and the closing phenylalanine or tryptophan. Each record gives: D gene, clone size, V gene, J gene, CDR3 protein, CDR3 DNA. D genes are given only for firm matches. Size is omitted from some rows. Given values are once, few, many or a class for expanded clones.

NA	NA	TRBV6-1	TRBJ2-3	CASRLPTDTQYF	TGTGCCAGCAGACTCCCCACAGATACGCAGTATTTT
NA	NA	TRBV5-1	TRBJ2-2	CASSLGGRTGELFF	TGCGCCAGCAGCTTGGGAGGGAGAACCGGGGAGCTGTTTTTT
TRBD2	NA	TRBV29-1	TRBJ2-3	CSIPHERGGTSTDTQYF	TGCAGCATCCCTCATGAGCGGGGCGGTACTAGCACAGATACGCAGTATTTT
NA	NA	TRBV18	TRBJ2-1	CASSPNPSSYNEQFF	TGTGCCAGCTCACCTAACCCGAGCTCCTACAATGAGCAGTTCTTC
NA	once	TRBV30	TRBJ1-1	CAWNSYTEAFF	TGTGCCTGGAATAGCTACACTGAAGCTTTCTTT
NA	NA	TRBV7-3	TRBJ2-3	CASGGSSTDTQYF	TGTGCCAGCGGAGGCTCTAGCACAGATACGCAGTATTTT
NA	NA	TRBV27	TRBJ1-5	CASSSDSYSNQPQHF	TGTGCCAGCAGTTCCGACAGTTATAGCAATCAGCCCCAGCATTTT
NA	NA	TRBV7-9	TRBJ1-2	CASSLQGNYGYTF	TGTGCCAGCAGCCTTCAGGGGAACTATGGCTACACCTTC
NA	NA	TRBV5-1	TRBJ2-1	CASSMDGGNEQFF	TGCGCCAGCAGCATGGACGGCGGCAATGAGCAGTTCTTC
NA	NA	TRBV11-3	TRBJ1-5	CASSFGGAGESNQPQHF	TGTGCCAGCAGCTTTGGCGGGGCGGGGGAGAGCAATCAGCCCCAGCATTTT
TRBD2	NA	TRBV11-2	TRBJ2-1	CASRNSGRAWEGQFF	TGTGCCAGCAGAAATAGCGGGAGGGCCTGGGAGGGGCAGTTCTTC
NA	NA	TRBV6-5	TRBJ2-5	CASSYGLSGETQYF	TGTGCCAGCAGTTACGGCCTCTCCGGGGAGACCCAGTACTTC
TRBD1	NA	TRBV19	TRBJ2-7	CASSLGGQGNWDEQYF	TGTGCCAGTAGCTTGGGAGGACAGGGAAATTGGGACGAGCAGTACTTC
TRBD1	NA	TRBV6-4	TRBJ1-1	CASSRTGQGAGEAFF	TGTGCCAGCAGCAGAACGGGACAGGGGGCGGGTGAAGCTTTCTTT
NA	NA	TRBV6-4	TRBJ1-1	CASSDSEGTEAFF	TGTGCCAGCAGTGACTCAGAGGGAACTGAAGCTTTCTTT
TRBD1	NA	TRBV5-1	TRBJ1-2	CASRLDRTGTNYGYTF	TGCGCCAGCAGACTGGATAGGACAGGAACTAACTATGGCTACACCTTC
NA	NA	TRBV28	TRBJ2-1	CASSPGSGRRSYNEQFF	TGTGCCAGCAGTCCTGGTAGCGGCAGGAGGTCCTACAATGAGCAGTTCTTC
TRBD1	NA	TRBV10-3	TRBJ1-2	CAISFGQGRGNYGYTF	TGTGCCATCAGTTTTGGACAGGGAAGGGGTAACTATGGCTACACCTTC
NA	NA	TRBV6-1	TRBJ2-7	CASGAAYEQYF	TGTGCCAGCGGGGCGGCCTACGAGCAGTACTTC
NA	NA	TRBV5-5	TRBJ1-6	CASSPGSWGSPLHF	TGTGCCAGCAGCCCCGGGAGTTGGGGTTCACCCCTCCACTTT
TRBD2	few	TRBV2	TRBJ2-7	CASRGGLAGFEQYF	TGTGCCAGCAGAGGAGGACTAGCGGGATTCGAGCAGTACTTC
NA	NA	TRBV28	TRBJ1-2	CASRPDYYGYTF	TGTGCCAGCAGGCCCGACTATTATGGCTACACCTTC
TRBD1	NA	TRBV6-5	TRBJ2-7	CASSYSNRGYYEQYF	TGTGCCAGCAGTTACTCAAACAGGGGGTACTACGAGCAGTACTTC
TRBD1	NA	TRBV10-3	TRBJ1-1	CAISAKGADTEAFF	TGTGCCATCAGTGCTAAGGGGGCAGATACTGAAGCTTTCTTT
NA	NA	TRBV18	TRBJ1-5	CASSTGRAASNQPQHF	TGTGCCAGCTCTACGGGGAGGGCAGCGAGCAATCAGCCCCAGCATTTT
NA	NA	TRBV11-1	TRBJ1-1	CASSLGSTGLVNTEAFF	TGTGCCAGCAGCTTAGGTTCTACAGGGTTGGTGAACACTGAAGCTTTCTTT
TRBD2	NA	TRBV4-3	TRBJ2-7	CASSQEWASGRYEQYF	TGCGCCAGCAGCCAAGAGTGGGCTAGCGGGAGGTACGAGCAGTACTTC
NA	NA	TRBV5-1	TRBJ2-2	CASSLGVYNTGELFF	TGCGCCAGCAGCTTAGGGGTCTATAACACCGGGGAGCTGTTTTTT
TRBD1	NA	TRBV11-2	TRBJ1-2	CASSPSTGGPPRRGYTF	TGTGCCAGCAGCCCAAGCACAGGGGGGCCCCCGCGTCGAGGCTACACCTTC
NA	NA	TRBV19	TRBJ2-5	CASSIAETQYF	TGTGCCAGTAGTATAGCGGAGACCCAGTACTTC
NA	NA	TRBV5-1	TRBJ2-1	CASSRLEYNEQFF	TGCGCCAGCTCCAGACTGGAATACAATGAGCAGTTCTTC
NA	NA	TRBV6-5	TRBJ1-1	CASSTQINTEAFF	TGTGCCAGCAGTACACAGATTAACACTGAAGCTTTCTTT
NA	NA	TRBV7-8	TRBJ1-1	CASSLVGAGMNTEAFF	TGTGCCAGCAGCTTAGTTGGGGCTGGAATGAACACTGAAGCTTTCTTT
TRBD1	NA	TRBV18	TRBJ2-7	CASSAGTGAYEQYF	TGTGCCAGCTCAGCCGGGACAGGGGCCTACGAGCAGTACTTC
TRBD2	NA	TRBV5-6	TRBJ2-1	CASSRTRDEQFF	TGTGCCAGCAGCAGGACTAGGGATGAGCAGTTCTTC
NA	NA	TRBV28	TRBJ1-4	CASSLNSDKNEKLFF	TGTGCCAGCAGTTTAAATAGCGACAAGAATGAAAAACTGTTTTTT
NA	NA	TRBV30	TRBJ1-1	CAWSIKGGTEAFF	TGTGCCTGGAGTATAAAAGGGGGTACTGAAGCTTTCTTT
NA	once	TRBV30	TRBJ2-5	CAWGSGLVHETQYF	TGTGCCTGGGGTTCGGGACTGGTTCACGAGACCCAGTACTTC
NA	NA	TRBV11-1	TRBJ2-5	CASSEQVSRKTQYF	TGTGCCAGCAGCGAACAGGTATCAAGAAAGACCCAGTACTTC
NA	once	TRBV6-5	TRBJ2-7	CASSYRVANYEQYF	TGTGCCAGCAGTTACCGGGTAGCGAACTACGAGCAGTACTTC
NA	NA	TRBV7-2	TRBJ2-7	CASSQGPPPREQYF	TGTGCCAGCAGCCAGGGTCCGCCGCCTAGGGAGCAGTACTTC
TRBD2	NA	TRBV7-8	TRBJ2-2	CASRTPSGRITGELFF	TGTGCCAGCAGAACCCCTAGCGGGAGGATCACCGGGGAGCTGTTTTTT
NA	NA	TRBV28	TRBJ2-1	CASSRLGEQFF	TGTGCCAGCAGTCGCCTCGGGGAGCAGTTCTTC
NA	few	TRBV21-1	TRBJ2-1	CASPRWGSRGYNEQFF	TGTGCCAGCCCTAGATGGGGGTCGAGGGGGTACAATGAGCAGTTCTTC
NA	NA	TRBV4-1	TRBJ2-1	CASSQDGRGRDNEQFF	TGCGCCAGCAGCCAAGATGGACGAGGCAGGGATAATGAGCAGTTCTTC
TRBD2	NA	TRBV11-2	TRBJ2-3	CASSLFGWREVSDTQYF	TGTGCCAGCAGCTTATTCGGTTGGCGGGAGGTGTCAGATACGCAGTATTTT
TRBD1	NA	TRBV5-6	TRBJ2-7	CASSLGDSSYEQYF	TGTGCCAGCAGCCTAGGGGACAGCTCCTACGAGCAGTACTTC
TRBD1	NA	TRBV30	TRBJ2-5	CAWSHMRGRQETQYF	TGTGCCTGGAGTCATATGAGGGGGCGACAAGAGACCCAGTACTTC
TRBD2	NA	TRBV5-1	TRBJ2-1	CASSLAAGVVDEQFF	TGCGCCAGCAGCTTGGCAGCGGGAGTGGTCGATGAGCAGTTCTTC
TRBD2	NA	TRBV10-3	TRBJ2-3	CATNKGLAGVADTQYF	TGTGCCACCAATAAGGGACTAGCGGGAGTTGCGGATACGCAGTATTTT
NA	once	TRBV7-8	TRBJ1-2	CASSLAQGRDGYTF	TGTGCCAGCAGCTTAGCGCAGGGTCGAGATGGCTACACCTTC
NA	NA	TRBV9	TRBJ1-5	CASSVGGDYQPQHF	TGTGCCAGCAGCGTGGGGGGGGATTATCAGCCCCAGCATTTT
TRBD1	NA	TRBV19	TRBJ1-5	CASSNRDRGSNQPQHF	TGTGCCAGTAGTAACCGGGACAGGGGAAGCAATCAGCCCCAGCATTTT
NA	NA	TRBV27	TRBJ1-2	CASKGQGYGYTF	TGTGCCAGCAAGGGACAAGGATATGGCTACACCTTC
TRBD1	NA	TRBV5-6	TRBJ1-2	CASSPLDRGSSGYTF	TGTGCCAGCAGCCCTTTGGACAGGGGGTCGTCTGGCTACACCTTC